Listed below are T cell receptor beta chains from one sample, sequenced in a study of cytomegalovirus exposure and HLA in healthy donors. Libraries were prepared by immunoSEQ multiplex PCR; TCRdb keeps only in-frame clonotypes and omits some of them. The sample records 150,000 to 200,000 clones, about 79% being singletons. Source material: PBMCs. The receptor source for this set is a girl under 10 years old in good health and CMV-seropositive. Each CDR3 is given with its conserved first and last residue. A D gene is named only where the DNA matches it firmly. Clone size is shown for a subset of rows, as once, few, many or a class of expanded clone.

TRBJ1-2,-,-,13,TRBV28,CASSLWRPPTYTF,TGTGCCAGCAGTTTGTGGCGGCCTCCGACTTACACCTTC
TRBJ2-7,-,-,12,TRBV6-5,CASSIIRGEQYF,TGTGCCAGCAGTATAATTAGAGGCGAGCAGTACTTC
TRBJ1-1,-,-,13,TRBV28,CASRPARYTEAFF,TGTGCCAGCAGGCCCGCGAGATACACTGAAGCTTTCTTT
TRBJ2-4,-,-,17,TRBV21-1,CASSRDRGILAKNIQYF,TGTGCCAGCAGCAGGGACAGGGGAATCCTAGCCAAAAACATTCAGTACTTC
TRBJ1-6,-,-,16,TRBV6-6,CASSLSTGFVDSPLHF,TGTGCCAGCAGTTTATCTACAGGGTTTGTTGATTCACCCCTCCACTTT
TRBJ1-4,few,TRBD1,16,TRBV10-3,CAISEAEQGEIEKLFF,TGTGCCATCAGTGAAGCGGAACAGGGGGAGATAGAAAAACTGTTTTTT
TRBJ1-2,-,-,12,TRBV5-4,CASSLSLYGYTF,TGTGCCAGCAGCTTGTCTCTCTATGGCTACACCTTC
TRBJ2-7,once,TRBD1,15,TRBV11-3,CASSPSGQGDYEQYF,TGTGCCAGCAGCCCTTCGGGACAGGGGGACTACGAGCAGTACTTC
TRBJ2-1,-,TRBD2,16,TRBV10-1,CASSEYVLAGWDEQFF,TGCGCCAGCAGTGAATACGTCCTAGCGGGATGGGATGAGCAGTTCTTC
TRBJ2-2,-,-,14,TRBV5-6,CASSFGQAIGELFF,TGTGCCAGCTCCTTCGGACAAGCGATCGGGGAGCTGTTTTTT